The 27 T cell receptor beta chains below were found in one sample sequenced in a study of technical replicates of blood from several donors. Profiling relied on immunoSEQ multiplex PCR, and the TCRdb table lists in-frame clones only, not all of them. The data contain approximately 81,000 clones, nearly 96% of them singletons. Sequencing was carried out using T cells isolated from PBMCs. Source of these receptors: a human donor in good health.

This clone was seen a single time. V and J are TRBV4-2 and TRBJ2-7, with D unresolved. Germline CDR1 LGHNA, CDR2 YNFKEQ. The CDR3 runs 13 residues. The ends were cut back, 0 bases at V and 0 bases at J, with 3 bases in the middle. CDR3 loop: CASSQDLSYEQYF. CDR3 in DNA: TGTGCCAGCAGCCAAGACCTCTCCTACGAGCAGTACTTC.

This sequence joins TRBV25-1 and TRBJ2-3; a weak D match, TRBD1 (5 bases). This CDR3 has 14 residues. The V end was cut by 2 bases, the J end by 4 bases, with 10 bases between. Germline loops: CDR1 MGHDK, CDR2 SYGVNS. CDR3 in DNA: TGTGCCAGCAGTGAAAGGGGTACTCCAGATACGCAGTATTTT. This sequence encodes CASSERGTPDTQYF.

This chain uses TRBV5-4 with TRBJ2-4; D is ambiguous. V was cut by 2 bases and J by 3 bases, with 9 bases left in between. This CDR3 region has 14 residues. Germline V gene sequence: CDR1 SGHNT, CDR2 YYREEE (reference sequence). The CDR3 DNA reads TGTGCCAGCAGCTTCGCCAGTGTCAAAAACATTCAGTACTTC. Amino acids: CASSFASVKNIQYF.

This chain links TRBV7-9 with TRBJ2-3; 8 positions match TRBD2. CDR1 and CDR2 (germline): SEHNR, FQNEAQ (reference sequence). The CDR3 length is 15 residues. The V segment lost 3 bases and the J segment 3 bases; nucleotides outside the gene matches: 5. The chain's CDR3 is CASSLREASTDTQYF. CDR3 nucleotides: TGTGCCAGCAGCTTGCGGGAGGCGTCGACAGATACGCAGTATTTT.

This chain joins TRBV2 and TRBJ1-5; no firm D call. The V and J ends lost 8 bases and 5 bases respectively, with 13 bases between them. The CDR3 extends over 13 amino acids. The germline V gene encodes CDR1 SNHLY and CDR2 FYNNEI. CDR3 amino acids: CASRDQSYQPQHF. Written as DNA, the CDR3 is TGTGCCAGCCGGGATCAAAGCTATCAGCCCCAGCATTTT.

V is TRBV5-1 and J is TRBJ2-7, with TRBD2 as a possible D gene (6 bases). Germline CDR1 SGHRS, CDR2 YFSETQ. V lost 3 bases to trimming and J lost 5 bases, with 15 bases between them. CDR3 length: 14 amino acids. The DNA for the CDR3 is TGCGCCAGCAGCTCCACGGGACTTACCCACGAGCAGTACTTC. Residues: CASSSTGLTHEQYF.

The V gene is TRBV5-1, the J gene TRBJ2-1; no clear D. CDR3 length: 14 residues. The germline V gene encodes CDR1 SGHRS and CDR2 YFSETQ. V lost 0 bases, J lost 7 bases, and 11 bases lay in between. This CDR3 is CASSLALSGNEQFF. The CDR3 DNA reads as TGCGCCAGCAGCTTGGCCCTATCCGGGAATGAGCAGTTCTTC.

The chain uses TRBV6-1 and TRBJ2-1; perhaps TRBD2 as D (5 bases). V was cut by 1 base and J by 0 bases, with 7 bases left in between. Germline lookup yields CDR1 MNHNS and CDR2 SASEGT. This CDR3 has 15 residues. CDR3 coding DNA: TGTGCCAGCAGTGAAGACGGGATCTCCTACAATGAGCAGTTCTTC. It encodes CASSEDGISYNEQFF.

The CDR3 here is CATSRDRRGTSGYTF. CDR3 DNA sequence: TGTGCCACCAGCAGAGATCGGCGGGGAACCTCTGGATACACCTTC. J is TRBJ1-2 and V is TRBV15; no clear D gene. Germline loops: CDR1 LNHNV, CDR2 YYDKDF (reference sequence). V dropped 0 bases and J dropped 11 bases, with 19 bases sitting between them. The CDR3 totals 15 residues. The full variable domain, completed using reference TRBV15 and TRBJ1-2, is DAMVIQNPRYQVTQFGKPVTLSCSQTLNHNVMYWYQQKSSQAPKLLFHYYDKDFNNEADTPDNFQSRRPNTSFCFLDIRSPGLGDTAMYLCATSRDRRGTSGYTFGSGTRLTVV.

The V gene is TRBV7-3, the J gene TRBJ1-2; D possibly corresponds to TRBD1 (5 bases). CDR3 length equals 13 residues. Germline CDR1 SGHTA, CDR2 FQGTGA. Trimming pared 2 bases from V and 8 bases from J, leaving 12 bases between. The CDR3 is CASSLDAGQGYTF. In DNA form, the CDR3 reads TGTGCCAGCAGCTTAGACGCAGGGCAAGGCTACACCTTC.

The rearrangement joins TRBV6-1 to TRBJ2-7; D is perhaps TRBD1 (6 bases). Germline CDR1 reads MNHNS; CDR2 reads SASEGT. This CDR3 is 15 amino acids long. With 6 bases removed from V and 2 bases from J, the gap between germline ends came to 17 bases. In DNA, the CDR3 is TGTGCCAGCAGAAACGGACAGCGAGTACCCTACGAGCAGTACTTC. Translating it yields CASRNGQRVPYEQYF.

The chain has TRBV7-3 and TRBJ2-7; 9 nucleotides agree with TRBD1. The CDR3 consists of 14 residues. Germline CDR1 reads SGHTA; CDR2 reads FQGTGA. The V and J ends lost 5 bases and 6 bases, in that order; junction bases with no gene match: 8. This CDR3 reads CASSQDRGQGEQYF. DNA for the CDR3: TGTGCCAGCAGCCAGGACAGGGGACAGGGCGAGCAGTACTTC.

The chain links TRBV19 to TRBJ2-7; TRBD1 is a possible D gene (6 bases). Germline CDR1 and CDR2: LNHDA and SQIVND (reference sequence). This CDR3 has 16 amino acids. Trimming pared 2 bases from V and 0 bases from J, leaving 14 bases between. This chain's CDR3 is CASSINPDRSSYEQYF. The CDR3 nucleotides read TGTGCCAGTAGTATAAACCCAGACAGGAGCTCCTACGAGCAGTACTTC. Variable domain in full (rest from reference TRBV19 and TRBJ2-7): DGGITQSPKYLFRKEGQNVTLSCEQNLNHDAMYWYRQDPGQGLRLIYYSQIVNDFQKGDIAEGYSVSREKKESFPLTVTSAQKNPTAFYLCASSINPDRSSYEQYFGPGTRLTVT.

The chain employs TRBV28 and TRBJ1-2; D is possibly TRBD1 (5 bases). The V end was cut by 5 bases, the J end by 5 bases, with 15 bases between. Germline V CDR1 and CDR2: MDHEN, SYDVKM. The CDR3 consists of 14 residues. The CDR3 bases are TGTGCCAGCAGTCGGGACCGGGCGGGGTATGGCTACACCTTC. Translating gives CASSRDRAGYGYTF.

The gene calls are TRBV6-5 and TRBJ1-2, with TRBD1 identical over 9 bases. Germline V lookup: CDR1 MNHEY, CDR2 SVGAGI. V lost 5 bases to trimming and J lost 4 bases; unmatched junction nucleotides: 2. The CDR3 spans 13 residues. The CDR3: CASSNRGLYGYTF. The CDR3 DNA sequence: TGTGCCAGCAGTAACAGGGGGCTCTATGGCTACACCTTC.

The chain recombines TRBV19 with TRBJ1-5, with 11 bases lining up with TRBD1. The CDR3 length is 14 residues. V lost 5 bases to trimming and J lost 10 bases; unmatched junction nucleotides: 7. CDR1 and CDR2 from the germline V gene are LNHDA and SQIVND (reference sequence). CDR3 loop: CASSLGQGATPQHF. CDR3 in DNA: TGTGCCAGTAGTTTAGGACAGGGGGCAACCCCCCAGCATTTT.

V usage is TRBV6-1 and J usage is TRBJ1-5; unclear D gene. The CDR3 is made up of 13 amino acids. Trimming took 11 bases from V and 4 from J, leaving 15 bases between them. From germline, CDR1 is MNHNS and CDR2 SASEGT. The CDR3 nucleotides read TGTGCCGCTGAAACAGAAAGTAATCAGCCCCAGCATTTT. Encoded protein: CAAETESNQPQHF.

The J gene is TRBJ2-1, the V gene TRBV7-2, with D tentatively TRBD1 (5 bases). Germline CDR1 reads SGHTA; CDR2 reads FQGNSA. The CDR3 totals 12 residues. V lost 5 bases and J lost 5, with 7 bases in between. The CDR3 is CASSDSNNEQFF. The CDR3 DNA is TGTGCCAGCAGCGACAGCAACAATGAGCAGTTCTTC. Complete variable domain (other parts from reference TRBV7-2 and TRBJ2-1): GAGVSQSPSNKVTEKGKDVELRCDPISGHTALYWYRQSLGQGLEFLIYFQGNSAPDKSGLPSDRFSAERTGGSVSTLTIQRTQQEDSAVYLCASSDSNNEQFFGPGTRLTVL.

V and J are TRBV30 and TRBJ1-1; 7 nucleotides agree with TRBD1. Germline V lookup: CDR1 GTSNPN, CDR2 SVGIG (reference sequence). J lost 0 bases, V lost 3 bases, and 10 bases had no gene match. The length of the CDR3 is 16 residues. The chain's CDR3 is CAWRYRGVRMNTEAFF. In DNA, the CDR3 is TGTGCCTGGAGGTACAGGGGAGTGAGGATGAACACTGAAGCTTTCTTT.

The rearrangement links TRBV27 to TRBJ2-1; 9 bases are a match to TRBD2. The CDR3 has 15 residues. Trimming took 3 bases from V and 3 from J; bases not matched to a gene: 3. Germline CDR1 and CDR2: MNHEY and SMNVEV (reference sequence). CDR3 residues: CASSFGTSLYNEQFF. CDR3 coding DNA: TGTGCCAGCAGTTTTGGGACTAGCCTCTACAATGAGCAGTTCTTC.

The genes are TRBV27 and TRBJ1-4; tentative D call: TRBD1 (5 bases). V dropped 6 bases and J dropped 8 bases, with 16 bases sitting between them. This CDR3 comprises 14 residues. Germline V lookup: CDR1 MNHEY, CDR2 SMNVEV (reference sequence). The CDR3 coding sequence is TGTGCCAGCAGGACCCAGGGAATCAGCGAAAAACTGTTTTTT. Amino acid sequence: CASRTQGISEKLFF. The whole variable domain, remainder taken from reference TRBV27 and TRBJ1-4, is EAQVTQNPRYLITVTGKKLTVTCSQNMNHEYMSWYRQDPGLGLRQIYYSMNVEVTDKGDVPEGYKVSRKEKRNFPLILESPSPNQTSLYFCASRTQGISEKLFFGSGTQLSVL.

The chain is built from TRBV27 and TRBJ2-7, with 7 nucleotides matching TRBD1. The CDR3 totals 14 residues. V dropped 6 bases and J dropped 4; count of bases not matched to a gene: 9. Germline V CDR1 and CDR2: MNHEY, SMNVEV (reference sequence). The DNA for the CDR3 is TGTGCCAGCAGACGTAGACAGGGTGGGTACGAGCAGTACTTC. This encodes CASRRRQGGYEQYF.

The chain is built from TRBV9 and TRBJ2-5; tentative D call: TRBD1 (6 bases). The CDR3 contains 14 residues. In germline, CDR1 is SGDLS, CDR2 YYNGEE. The V end was cut by 4 bases, the J end by 2 bases, with 12 bases between. The DNA of the CDR3 is TGTGCCAGCAGCTCCGGACAGATACAAGAGACCCAGTACTTC. Its protein is CASSSGQIQETQYF.

V is TRBV23-1 and J is TRBJ1-5, with a tentative D call TRBD1 (5 bases). Being an ORF, TRBV23-1 has a function that is uncertain. V shed 3 bases and J shed 1 base, with 22 bases lying between them. The CDR3 runs to 19 residues. CDR3 nucleotide sequence: TGCGCCAGCAGTCATTCATCGAGGCAGGGCGAGAACAGCAATCAGCCCCAGCATTTT. It translates to CASSHSSRQGENSNQPQHF.

V and J are TRBV10-3 and TRBJ2-3, with no clear D. Germline V CDR1 and CDR2: ENHRY, SYGVKD. Trimming took off 3 bases at V and 9 bases at J, with 16 bases between the two ends. The CDR3 contains 14 residues. The CDR3: CAISDPERKETQYF. Here the CDR3 DNA reads TGTGCCATCAGTGACCCCGAGCGAAAGGAGACGCAGTATTTT.

This clone was seen only once. The chain carries TRBV19 and TRBJ1-4, with 7 bases lining up with TRBD1. This CDR3 has 14 residues. V gave up 10 bases and J gave up 10 bases; unmatched junction bases: 15. Germline V lookup: CDR1 LNHDA, CDR2 SQIVND (reference sequence). CDR3 coding DNA: TGTGCCACCTCAGCCCCGGGACAGATAGGAAAACTGTTTTTT. The encoded protein is CATSAPGQIGKLFF.

The chain employs TRBV9 and TRBJ1-1; D may be TRBD1 (5 bases). Trimming cost V 0 bases and J 8 bases, with 11 bases left between them. Looked up from germline, CDR1 is SGDLS and CDR2 is YYNGEE. The CDR3 has 13 residues. The CDR3 is CASSVVVRGEAFF. As DNA, the CDR3 is TGTGCCAGCAGCGTAGTAGTAAGGGGAGAAGCTTTCTTT.